This paragraph covers one TCR beta chain sequence. Germline is not matched at one junction end, which may reflect a read error. RNA in amounts of roughly 0.5 to 1 ug was reverse transcribed with random hexamers. Amplification of TCR beta CDR3 across 54 Vbeta and 13 Jbeta was performed with immunoSEQ multiplex PCR. From the immunoSEQ multiplex PCR reads, TCRdb called clonotypes with MiXCR, one entry per CDR3 protein. The table has tens of thousands of distinct CDR3 sequences, just over 90% seen once. The germline V gene has CDR1 SEHNR and CDR2 FQNEAQ (reference sequence). This CDR3 comprises 16 residues. The authors carried out high-throughput sequencing of TCR beta. They applied it to CD8+ and CD4+ T cells obtained from blood. TEMRA cells were FACS-enriched, and CD8+ and CD4+ T cells were isolated negatively. This sample is drawn from a study of CD8 T cells in Susac syndrome. Turning to the study itself: Each patient with Susac syndrome, at the time of blood draw, was therapy-naive, on corticosteroids, or on intravenous immunoglobulin alone.

The clonotype was recovered from a human donor with Susac syndrome. V and J are TRBV7-9 and TRBJ2-3, with 8 bases fitting TRBD2. Material: CD4+ T cells from PBMCs. The CDR3 coding sequence is TGTGCCCATACCTCAAGTGTACGGGGGGGCACAGGTACGCAGTATTTT. As protein: CAHTSSVRGGTGTQYF.